One sample yielded the 18 T cell receptor beta chains listed below, sequenced in a study of T cells in Graves' hyperthyroidism and ophthalmopathy. TCR beta CDR3 regions were amplified from RNA transcripts. HTBI primers were the set used in a first-round RT-PCR of the TCR CDR3. TCRdb used MiXCR to reprocess the multiplex PCR reads, holding one entry per CDR3 protein. The sample comprises 190,000 or so distinct CDR3 sequences, about a sixth of which are singletons, and 44% rests with the top ten. The sequenced material came from blood. All receptors come from a man aged 40-49 years with Graves' hyperthyroidism.

This chain connects TRBV19 to TRBJ1-1; perhaps TRBD1 as D (5 bases). Germline values: CDR1 LNHDA, CDR2 SQIVND (reference sequence). V lost 3 bases and J lost 5, with 13 bases in between. CDR3 size: 14 residues. The DNA of the CDR3 is TGTGCCAGTAGTATTAAAGACAGAAGAACTGAAGCTTTCTTT. This translates into CASSIKDRRTEAFF.

This clonotype was picked up a small number of times. The chain carries TRBV19 and TRBJ2-3; D gene unclear. The length of the CDR3 is 15 residues. Germline CDR1 and CDR2: LNHDA and SQIVND (reference sequence). V lost 4 bases and J lost 0, with 11 bases in between. CDR3 nucleotides: TGTGCCAGTAGTAACGCTGACGCCAGCACAGATACGCAGTATTTT. This sequence encodes CASSNADASTDTQYF.

Ten or more counts support this clonotype. V usage is TRBV11-2 and J usage is TRBJ2-1; no clear D gene. Germline V gives CDR1 SGHAT, CDR2 FQNNGV. The V gene lost 3 bases and the J gene lost 9 bases, with 12 bases spanning the gap. The CDR3 contains 13 residues. The CDR3 is CASSFGLLGEQFF. The CDR3, as DNA: TGTGCCAGCAGCTTCGGCCTGCTTGGTGAGCAGTTCTTC. Full variable domain (outside the CDR3, taken from reference TRBV11-2 and TRBJ2-1): EAGVAQSPRYKIIEKRQSVAFWCNPISGHATLYWYQQILGQGPKLLIQFQNNGVVDDSQLPKDRFSAERLKGVDSTLKIQPAKLEDSAVYLCASSFGLLGEQFFGPGTRLTVL.

This clonotype has only a few counts. The chain employs TRBV4-1 and TRBJ1-2, with D uncertain. Germline V gene sequence: CDR1 MGHRA, CDR2 YSYEKL. The CDR3 runs to 13 residues. Trimming pared 1 base from V and 6 bases from J, leaving 9 bases between. This CDR3 reads CASSQVLQDGYTF. CDR3 DNA sequence: TGCGCCAGCAGCCAAGTCTTACAAGATGGCTACACCTTC.

This clonotype has ten or more counts. The rearrangement links TRBV7-8 to TRBJ2-1; no clear D. V gave up 2 bases and J gave up 5 bases, with 7 bases separating them. CDR1 SGHVS and CDR2 FQNEAQ come from the germline V gene. The CDR3 loop spans 13 amino acids. Here the CDR3 reads CASSLFRHNEQFF. CDR3 bases: TGTGCCAGCAGCTTATTTCGTCACAATGAGCAGTTCTTC.

This clonotype was recorded at least ten times. V gene TRBV12-3 or TRBV12-4 combines with J gene TRBJ2-6, with D unresolved. Trimming removed 6 bases at V and 1 base at J, with 7 bases between. This CDR3 is 14 amino acids long. The CDR3 nucleotides read TGTGCCAGCAGCACATCGTCTGGGGCCAACGTCCTGACTTTC. Protein: CASSTSSGANVLTF.

This clonotype was detected ten times or more. This rearrangement joins TRBV6-5 to TRBJ2-1; 7 bases map to TRBD1. Germline trimming cut 2 bases from V and 3 bases from J; bases unmatched to any gene: 4. Germline V gene data show CDR1 as MNHEY and CDR2 as SVGAGI. The CDR3 has 15 amino acids. CDR3: CASSYDTGVYNEQFF. In DNA form, the CDR3 reads TGTGCCAGCAGTTACGATACAGGGGTCTACAATGAGCAGTTCTTC.

The CDR3 DNA follows: TGTGCCAGCAGCTCTCCGGGACTAGCGGGGGGGCAAGATACGCAGTATTTT. Residues: CASSSPGLAGGQDTQYF. The chain couples TRBV7-2 to TRBJ2-3, with 16 nucleotides matching TRBD2. The CDR3 spans 17 residues. Germline V CDR1 and CDR2: SGHTA, FQGNSA. Losses at the gene ends were 4 bases for V and 5 bases for J; bases not matched to a gene: 6. The full variable domain, completed using reference TRBV7-2 and TRBJ2-3, is GAGVSQSPSNKVTEKGKDVELRCDPISGHTALYWYRQSLGQGLEFLIYFQGNSAPDKSGLPSDRFSAERTGGSVSTLTIQRTQQEDSAVYLCASSSPGLAGGQDTQYFGPGTRLTVL.

This clonotype was observed at least ten times. The chain combines TRBV5-1 with TRBJ1-6; D uncertain. Germline V CDR1 and CDR2: SGHRS, YFSETQ. Trimming pared 2 bases from V and 0 bases from J, leaving 9 bases between. The CDR3 runs to 16 residues. The CDR3 protein is CASSFGGSSYNSPLHF. The CDR3 DNA reads TGCGCCAGCAGCTTTGGAGGAAGCTCCTATAATTCACCCCTCCACTTT. Drawing the rest from reference TRBV5-1 and TRBJ1-6, the complete variable domain is KAGVTQTPRYLIKTRGQQVTLSCSPISGHRSVSWYQQTPGQGLQFLFEYFSETQRNKGNFPGRFSGRQFSNSRSEMNVSTLELGDSALYLCASSFGGSSYNSPLHFGNGTRLTVT.

This clonotype was counted between two and nine times. The chain carries TRBV6-1 and TRBJ2-7, with 8 bases aligning to TRBD1. Per germline, CDR1 MNHNS and CDR2 SASEGT. V was clipped by 10 bases and J by 3 bases; unmatched bases: 11. This CDR3 contains 14 residues. The CDR3 is CATLPGQGGYEQYF. CDR3 bases: TGTGCCACCCTACCCGGACAGGGAGGCTACGAGCAGTACTTC.

This rearrangement joins TRBV9 to TRBJ2-1, with D possibly matching TRBD1 (7 bases). CDR3 length equals 15 residues. The germline gives CDR1 SGDLS, CDR2 YYNGEE. The germline V and J ends were trimmed by 7 bases and 4 bases, with 18 bases remaining between them. The CDR3: CASGIGGTVYNEQFF. The CDR3 DNA sequence: TGTGCCAGCGGCATAGGCGGGACAGTATACAATGAGCAGTTCTTC.

This chain connects TRBV4-3 to TRBJ1-5, with D tentatively TRBD1 (5 bases). This CDR3 region has 15 residues. V was cut by 1 base and J by 5 bases, with 12 bases left in between. CDR1 is LGHNA, CDR2 YSLEER, per germline. This CDR3 reads CASSQVWRGHQPQHF. The CDR3 bases are TGCGCCAGCAGCCAAGTATGGAGGGGCCATCAGCCCCAGCATTTT.

This clonotype was counted many times. The chain carries TRBV7-2 and TRBJ1-1, with 7 bases identical to TRBD1. The CDR3 extends over 14 amino acids. Losses at the gene ends were 5 bases for V and 1 base for J; bases not matched to a gene: 4. Germline CDR1 SGHTA, CDR2 FQGNSA. The CDR3 sequence is CASSPGQTNTEAFF. CDR3 DNA: TGTGCCAGCAGCCCGGGACAGACGAACACTGAAGCTTTCTTT.

This clonotype came up many times. This chain joins TRBV7-2 and TRBJ1-2; D unclear. The CDR3 length is 14 residues. V lost 4 bases to trimming and J lost 8 bases, with 17 bases between them. CDR1 SGHTA and CDR2 FQGNSA come from the germline V gene. In DNA, the CDR3 is TGTGCCAGCAGCTGGTCACAATCACCCGAGGGCTACACCTTC. It encodes CASSWSQSPEGYTF.

This clonotype was seen many times. The chain recombines TRBV30 with TRBJ1-5; 7 bases are shared with TRBD1. V lost 7 bases and J lost 0; bases outside the gene matches: 3. In germline, CDR1 is GTSNPN, CDR2 SVGIG (reference sequence). CDR3 length equals 13 residues. The CDR3 loop is CAYGTVSNQPQHF. The CDR3 DNA is TGTGCCTATGGGACAGTTAGCAATCAGCCCCAGCATTTT.

The J gene is TRBJ2-2, the V gene TRBV5-1; 7 nucleotides line up with TRBD2. The CDR3 is made up of 16 amino acids. Germline-derived CDR1 and CDR2 are SGHRS and YFSETQ. V lost 3 bases, J lost 6 bases, and 11 bases stayed unmatched. CDR3 in amino acids: CASSSSAGVVAGELFF. In DNA form, the CDR3 reads TGCGCCAGCAGCTCCTCGGCGGGGGTGGTGGCCGGGGAGCTGTTTTTT.

This clonotype was found many times. The V gene is TRBV27, the J gene TRBJ2-7; 8 bases are a match to TRBD2. This CDR3 region has 15 residues. With 0 bases clipped from V and 7 bases from J, the junction kept 8 bases outside the gene matches. Germline-derived CDR1 and CDR2 are MNHEY and SMNVEV (reference sequence). The CDR3 loop is CASSLSGGGSREQYF. In DNA form, the CDR3 reads TGTGCCAGCAGTTTATCGGGCGGGGGGTCTCGGGAGCAGTACTTC.

This clonotype appeared a few times. V and J are TRBV7-3 and TRBJ1-2; no definite D call. The CDR3 runs 12 residues. Germline lookup yields CDR1 SGHTA and CDR2 FQGTGA. V shed 3 bases and J shed 7 bases, with 9 bases lying between them. The CDR3 sequence: CASSFRVGGYTF. The CDR3 nucleotides read TGTGCCAGCAGCTTCCGGGTGGGTGGCTACACCTTC.